Included here is one T cell receptor beta chain sequence, with context. Its target is unknown. This record comes from a study of CXCR3-negative and CXCR3-positive naive CD8 T cells. Study outcomes and limitations: Naive CXCR3-positive cells had TRB CDR3s more hydrophobic than those of CXCR3-negative naive cells.

The CDR3 loop spans 13 amino acids. Germline lookup yields CDR1 SQVTM and CDR2 ANQGSEA. Carrying UMI labels, the TRB cDNA libraries were prepared through 5' RACE. Each CDR3 protein gets one entry in TCRdb, which reprocessed the 5' RACE reads and gives no DNA. Recorded for this sample: around 88,000 distinct CDR3 sequences. J is TRBJ2-1 and V is TRBV29-1; the D call from TCRdb, TRBD1, cannot be confirmed without DNA. The material sequenced was naive CXCR3+ CD8+ T cells from blood. The subset here: CD45RO-CCR7+CD27+CD95- naive CD8+ T cells expressing CXCR3 (TNR3+). The receptor was derived from a human donor in good health. Some clones in this sample may be carry-over from other donors' samples. The CDR3 here is CSVEVEGANEQFF.